This T cell receptor (beta chain) derives from a study of blood T cell repertoires in COVID-19. The CDR3 loop spans 14 amino acids. Per germline, CDR1 MDHEN and CDR2 SYDVKM. With 4 bases removed from V and 3 bases from J, the gap between germline ends came to 9 bases. The repertoire was sequenced with immunoSEQ multiplex PCR; TCRdb's copy has only in-frame clones and lacks some. The sample has approximately 250,000 clones, 85% to 90% seen once. This clone appeared a few times. This clonotype was sampled from a woman aged 25-40 years with acute COVID-19. This chain uses TRBV28 with TRBJ1-4; the D is unclear. The specimen was PBMCs or T cells enriched from blood (not recorded which). The CDR3 bases are TGTGCCAGCAGTTCGACACCAGCTAATGAAAAACTGTTTTTT. This translates into CASSSTPANEKLFF.